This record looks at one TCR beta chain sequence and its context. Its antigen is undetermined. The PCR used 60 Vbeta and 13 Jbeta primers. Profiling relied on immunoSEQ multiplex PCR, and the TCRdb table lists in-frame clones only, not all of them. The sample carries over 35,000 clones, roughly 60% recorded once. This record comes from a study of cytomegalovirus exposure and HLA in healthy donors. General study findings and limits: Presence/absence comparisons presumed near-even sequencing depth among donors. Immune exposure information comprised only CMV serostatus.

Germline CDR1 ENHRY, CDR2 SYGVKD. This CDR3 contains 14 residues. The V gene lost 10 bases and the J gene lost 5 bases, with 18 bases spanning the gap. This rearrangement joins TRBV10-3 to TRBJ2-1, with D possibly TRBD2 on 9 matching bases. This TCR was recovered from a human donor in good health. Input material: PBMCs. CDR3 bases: TGTGCCACCCAGGGGGCTAGCGGGGACAATGAGCAGTTCTTC. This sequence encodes CATQGASGDNEQFF.